This T cell receptor beta chain was sequenced during a study of beta chain features in type 1 diabetes. Study-level background: Comparable age, gender and cell yields were observed in patients relative to healthy donors. Study results and caveats: TCRB CDR3s from Type 1 diabetes patients were moderately but significantly shorter in all four CD4+ subsets. Short templates might get an advantage during PCR, and this would be equal in patients and controls.

This clone was detected only a few times. Its antigen is as yet unknown. Expressed TCRB transcripts were sequenced after all isolated RNA was converted to cDNA. Sequencing of naive, central memory and regulatory T cell samples gave an average of roughly 4 million reads. Clones were read by immunoSEQ multiplex PCR, and TCRdb kept only the in-frame ones, dropping some. The table includes about 270,000 clones, 14% detected once. The V gene's germline CDR1 is MRHNA and CDR2 SNTAGT. The trim removed 7 bases at V and 1 base at J, leaving 5 bases unmatched. CDR3 size: 14 residues. Material: naive CD4+ T cells from blood. This receptor was taken from a man younger than 45 with type 1 diabetes. The chain is built from TRBV6-4 and TRBJ2-7, with 9 bases identical to TRBD2. The CDR3 DNA is TGTGCCAGCATGCGGCTAGCGGGATCCTACGAGCAGTACTTC. It yields the protein CASMRLAGSYEQYF.